This TCR beta chain was sequenced during a study of PD-1 blockade in mismatch repair-deficient tumors. Findings of the study overall: Tumor-resident clones, often absent from pretreatment blood, expanded after pembrolizumab and then contracted.

The TCR-sequenced patients were three responders to pembrolizumab. Note on this clone: The antigen remains unidentified.

The table came from immunoSEQ multiplex PCR; TCRdb's copy has only in-frame clones and leaves some out. The table lists approximately 63,000 clones, about 91% of them singletons. This CDR3 is built from 14 residues. Germline V lookup: CDR1 SGHKS, CDR2 YYEKEE (reference sequence). Trimming cost V 3 bases and J 4 bases; bases outside gene matches: 5. This chain joins TRBV5-5 and TRBJ2-7, with 9 bases fitting TRBD1. This TCR came from an adult with mismatch repair-deficient cancer. Material: peripheral blood, obtained 52 weeks after starting pembrolizumab. The CDR3 region is CASSWTGAPYEQYF. CDR3 in DNA: TGTGCCAGCAGCTGGACAGGGGCCCCTTACGAGCAGTACTTC.